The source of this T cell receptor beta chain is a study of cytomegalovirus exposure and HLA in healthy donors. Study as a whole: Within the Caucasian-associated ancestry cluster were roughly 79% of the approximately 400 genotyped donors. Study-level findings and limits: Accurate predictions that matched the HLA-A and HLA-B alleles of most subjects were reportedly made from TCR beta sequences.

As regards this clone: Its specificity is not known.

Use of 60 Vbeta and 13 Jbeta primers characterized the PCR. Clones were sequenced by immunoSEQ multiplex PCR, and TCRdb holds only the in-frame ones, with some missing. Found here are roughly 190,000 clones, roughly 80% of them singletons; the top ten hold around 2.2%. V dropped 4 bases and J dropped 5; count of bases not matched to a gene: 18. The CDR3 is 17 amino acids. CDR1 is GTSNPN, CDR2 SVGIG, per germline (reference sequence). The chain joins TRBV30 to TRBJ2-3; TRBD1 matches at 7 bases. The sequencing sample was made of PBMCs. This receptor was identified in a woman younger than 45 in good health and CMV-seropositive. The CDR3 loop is CAWTDFPRQGALDTQYF. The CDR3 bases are TGTGCCTGGACAGACTTCCCGAGACAGGGAGCGTTAGATACGCAGTATTTT.